A selection of T cell receptor beta chains follows, all from one sample in a study of STAT5B mutations in CD4+ large granular lymphocyte leukemia. TCRdb's copy holds only in-frame clones and misses some; the assay was immunoSEQ multiplex PCR. The top ten hold 1.5% to 2% of the sample, which has more than 6,000 clones, just under 75% seen once. What was sequenced was PBMCs. These receptors came from a woman in her 70s with CD4+ T-cell large granular lymphocyte leukemia. The CDR3 runs from the conserved cysteine through the conserved F or W. Fields, in order: D gene, CDR3 length, V gene, J gene, clone size, CDR3 protein, CDR3 DNA. A D gene is named only where the DNA matches it firmly. A row's size may be missing; if present it is once, few, many or a size class.

>.|13|TRBV7-9|TRBJ1-1|.
CASSLEVGAEAFF
TGTGCCAGCAGCTTAGAGGTGGGGGCTGAAGCTTTCTTT
>.|13|TRBV11-2|TRBJ1-1|once
CASSTPGGTEAFF
TGTGCCAGCAGCACCCCCGGCGGAACTGAAGCTTTCTTT
>.|15|TRBV7-2|TRBJ2-4|.
CASSLTRGTKNIQYF
TGTGCCAGCAGCTTAACTCGGGGAACCAAAAACATTCAGTACTTC
>.|15|TRBV25-1|TRBJ1-4|medium-sized
CASSQGSSPNEKLFF
TGTGCCAGCAGTCAGGGTTCAAGTCCTAATGAAAAACTGTTTTTT
>.|14|TRBV6-6|TRBJ1-2|few
CASSRGTSPNGYTF
TGTGCCAGCTCGAGGGGGACCTCTCCCAATGGCTACACCTTC
>.|14|TRBV5-5|TRBJ1-2|.
CASSLEDGRAGYTF
TGTGCCAGCAGCTTGGAAGACGGCCGTGCTGGCTACACCTTC
>.|13|TRBV6-5|TRBJ1-5|.
CASSEGLDQPQHF
TGTGCCAGCAGTGAAGGACTCGATCAGCCCCAGCATTTT
>.|13|TRBV15|TRBJ1-3|.
CATAWIRGNTIYF
TGTGCCACCGCCTGGATCCGTGGAAACACCATATATTTT
>.|16|TRBV5-5|TRBJ1-1|.
CASSFGQLRGYTEAFF
TGTGCCAGCAGCTTCGGACAGCTACGGGGGTACACTGAAGCTTTCTTT
>.|13|TRBV21-1|TRBJ2-7|large
CASSKNGGYEQYF
TGTGCCAGCAGCAAAAACGGAGGGTACGAGCAGTACTTC
>.|13|TRBV9|TRBJ1-1|.
CASSVGQGTFAFF
TGTGCCAGCAGCGTAGGGCAGGGGACATTCGCTTTCTTT
>TRBD1|15|TRBV5-1|TRBJ2-7|.
CASSLETGGPYEQYF
TGCGCCAGCAGCTTGGAGACAGGGGGCCCCTACGAGCAGTACTTC
>.|14|TRBV5-1|TRBJ2-3|once
CASSPGGSTDTQYF
TGCGCCAGCAGCCCTGGGGGGAGCACAGATACGCAGTATTTT
>TRBD1|19|TRBV5-1|TRBJ2-1|.
CASSPGTGWPGKGYNEQFF
TGCGCCAGCAGCCCCGGGACAGGGTGGCCGGGAAAAGGTTACAATGAGCAGTTCTTC
>.|17|TRBV28|TRBJ2-2|.
CASSSTGTNLRTGELFF
TGTGCCAGCAGTTCCACGGGGACCAACCTTAGGACCGGGGAGCTGTTTTTT
>TRBD2|14|TRBV4-1|TRBJ2-7|.
CASSHGLAGDEQYF
TGCGCCAGCAGCCATGGACTAGCGGGAGACGAGCAGTACTTC
>.|16|TRBV10-3|TRBJ2-7|.
CAISESGRAATYEQYF
TGTGCCATCAGTGAGTCTGGCAGGGCAGCAACCTACGAGCAGTACTTC
>TRBD2|17|TRBV7-9|TRBJ2-3|.
CASSLARLARGEDTQYF
TGTGCCAGCAGCTTGGCCAGACTAGCTAGGGGCGAAGATACGCAGTATTTT
>.|17|TRBV7-2|TRBJ1-3|once
CASSLGSGGTDGNTIYF
TGTGCCAGCAGCTTAGGAAGCGGGGGTACAGACGGAAACACCATATATTTT
>TRBD1|14|TRBV2|TRBJ1-4|.
CASRDRVGSEKLFF
TGTGCCAGCAGGGACAGGGTAGGAAGCGAAAAACTGTTTTTT
>.|14|TRBV6-6|TRBJ2-3|.
CASSYGQPRDTQYF
TGTGCCAGCAGTTATGGGCAGCCCAGAGATACGCAGTATTTT
>TRBD1|15|TRBV30|TRBJ1-1|.
CAWSLMDRANTEAFF
TGTGCCTGGAGCCTGATGGACAGGGCGAACACTGAAGCTTTCTTT
>TRBD2|14|TRBV7-9|TRBJ2-5|.
CASSGTSVSETQYF
TGTGCCAGCAGCGGGACTAGCGTTTCAGAGACCCAGTACTTC
>.|15|TRBV4-3|TRBJ1-5|.
CASSQDIAGNQPQHF
TGCGCCAGCAGCCAAGACATCGCAGGGAATCAGCCCCAGCATTTT
>TRBD2|13|TRBV7-2|TRBJ2-5|.
CASSGGAYETQYF
TGTGCCAGTAGCGGGGGGGCGTATGAGACCCAGTACTTC
>.|15|TRBV7-9|TRBJ1-3|medium-sized
CASSSNRDTGNTIYF
TGTGCCAGCAGCTCAAACCGGGACACCGGAAACACCATATATTTT
>.|15|TRBV9|TRBJ1-3|few
CASSAFPLSGNTIYF
TGTGCCAGCAGCGCCTTTCCTCTCTCTGGAAACACCATATATTTT
>.|16|TRBV7-6|TRBJ1-5|.
CASSPGSGEGSQPQHF
TGTGCCAGCAGCCCCGGGTCGGGGGAGGGCAGTCAGCCCCAGCATTTT
>.|14|TRBV5-4|TRBJ2-7|.
CASSGGGGLYEQYF
TGTGCCAGCAGCGGGGGTGGAGGGCTCTACGAGCAGTACTTC
>.|11|TRBV28|TRBJ1-2|.
CASSPRRGYTF
TGTGCCAGCAGTCCGAGGAGAGGCTACACCTTC
>TRBD1|14|TRBV10-3|TRBJ1-6|.
CAISGQGLNSPLHF
TGTGCCATCAGTGGACAGGGGTTGAATTCACCCCTCCACTTT
>TRBD2|16|TRBV9|TRBJ2-5|.
CASSVGGASGGETQYF
TGTGCCAGCAGCGTAGGTGGGGCTAGCGGGGGTGAGACCCAGTACTTC
>.|16|TRBV28|TRBJ1-3|.
CASSRDGRASGNTIYF
TGTGCCAGCAGCCGAGATGGACGGGCCTCTGGAAACACCATATATTTT
>.|18|TRBV4-1|TRBJ2-6|.
CASSRKGDTLSGANVLTF
TGCGCCAGCAGCCGAAAGGGGGATACGCTCTCTGGGGCCAACGTCCTGACTTTC
>.|13|TRBV5-4|TRBJ2-7|.
CASSLLGTYEQYF
TGTGCCAGCAGCTTGCTGGGAACCTACGAGCAGTACTTC
>.|11|TRBV5-1|TRBJ2-7|.
CASSGGYEQYF
TGCGCCAGCAGCGGCGGGTACGAGCAGTACTTC
>.|12|TRBV10-3|TRBJ2-1|.
CAISESSLEQFF
TGTGCCATCAGTGAAAGTAGTTTGGAGCAGTTCTTC
>TRBD1|15|TRBV4-3|TRBJ1-2|.
CASSQGNRGVYGYTF
TGCGCCAGCAGCCAAGGCAACAGGGGGGTCTATGGCTACACCTTC
>.|15|TRBV5-1|TRBJ1-5|.
CASSLGSGSQEPQHF
TGCGCCAGCAGCTTGGGGTCAGGGTCCCAGGAGCCCCAGCATTTT
>.|11|TRBV30|TRBJ1-1|.
CAWSRQTEAFF
TGTGCCTGGTCCAGGCAGACTGAAGCTTTCTTT
>.|11|TRBV20-1|TRBJ2-3|.
CSAKVRDTQYF
TGCAGTGCCAAGGTGCGGGATACGCAGTATTTT
>TRBD1|15|TRBV5-5|TRBJ1-6|.
CASTKLLQGNSPLHF
TGTGCCAGCACCAAACTCTTACAGGGGAATTCACCCCTCCACTTT
>TRBD1|14|TRBV28|TRBJ1-5|.
CASSSQGAVQPQHF
TGTGCCAGCAGTTCCCAGGGGGCCGTTCAGCCCCAGCATTTT
>.|14|TRBV6-4|TRBJ1-2|.
CASSPGGQPVGYTF
TGTGCCAGCAGCCCTGGGGGGCAGCCCGTTGGCTACACCTTC
>.|16|TRBV1|TRBJ2-7|.
CTSSPPRGQGTYEQYF
TGCACCAGCAGCCCTCCCCGGGGACAGGGGACCTACGAGCAGTACTTC
>.|11|TRBV25-1|TRBJ1-1|few
CASSRNTEAFF
TGTGCCAGCAGTCGGAACACTGAAGCTTTCTTT
>TRBD1|15|TRBV7-2|TRBJ1-5|.
CASSPGQGTNQPQHF
TGTGCCAGCAGCCCCGGACAGGGGACCAATCAGCCCCAGCATTTT
>TRBD1|15|TRBV4-1|TRBJ1-5|.
CASSQAGGSNQPQHF
TGCGCCAGCAGCCAGGCAGGGGGGTCCAATCAGCCCCAGCATTTT
>TRBD2|13|TRBV28|TRBJ2-5|.
CASSWAGVETQYF
TGTGCCAGCAGTTGGGCGGGGGTGGAGACCCAGTACTTC
>.|16|TRBV5-1|TRBJ1-3|.
CASSSPTSDSGNTIYF
TGCGCCAGCAGCTCCCCCACAAGCGACTCTGGAAACACCATATATTTT
>TRBD1|15|TRBV6-6|TRBJ1-2|once
CASSYSVQGAKGYTF
TGTGCCAGCAGTTACTCGGTGCAGGGGGCGAAGGGCTACACCTTC
>TRBD2|15|TRBV5-4|TRBJ2-5|.
CASSLVLAGQETQYF
TGTGCCAGCAGCTTGGTCCTAGCGGGGCAAGAGACCCAGTACTTC
>.|17|TRBV2|TRBJ2-1|.
CASSDPRGGSSYNEQFF
TGTGCCAGCAGTGATCCCAGGGGCGGTAGCTCCTACAATGAGCAGTTCTTC
>.|20|TRBV10-3|TRBJ2-2|.
CAISEAKAKRVGANTGELFF
TGTGCCATCAGTGAGGCGAAGGCTAAGCGGGTTGGCGCGAACACCGGGGAGCTGTTTTTT
>.|12|TRBV2|TRBJ2-7|.
CASTLGPYEQYF
TGTGCCAGCACCCTGGGACCCTACGAGCAGTACTTC